Each of the 9 T cell receptor beta chains below was sequenced from the same sample in a study of T-cell reconstitution after alpha-beta-depleted transplantation in children. TCRbeta library construction was performed incorporating unique molecular identifiers. TCRdb itself ran the PCR reads through MiXCR, one entry per CDR3 protein. The sample contains 450,000 to 600,000 distinct CDR3 sequences, around 20% of which appear only once. Specimen: PBMCs from the stem cell graft donor, collected from the stem cell graft. These receptors all come from a human donor who donated a stem cell graft to a child with acute lymphoblastic leukemia.

This clonotype was seen a few times. V is TRBV7-6 and J is TRBJ1-5; no clear D. V dropped 2 bases and J dropped 3 bases, with 11 bases sitting between them. The CDR3 totals 15 residues. Germline V CDR1 and CDR2: SGHVS, FNYEAQ. The CDR3 bases are TGTGCCAGCAGCTTATCCGGTGGAACCAATCAGCCCCAGCATTTT. As protein: CASSLSGGTNQPQHF.

This clonotype occurred a few times. The chain links TRBV20-1 to TRBJ2-3; no clear D gene. The germline V and J ends were trimmed by 3 bases and 2 bases, with 12 bases remaining between them. Germline CDR1 reads DFQATT; CDR2 reads SNEGSKA (reference sequence). The CDR3 length is 14 residues. CDR3 coding DNA: TGCAGTGCTAGGTTGGGGTCTTACACAGATACGCAGTATTTT. Amino acid sequence: CSARLGSYTDTQYF.

The rearrangement joins TRBV7-9 to TRBJ2-3, with D possibly matching TRBD1 (7 bases). Trimming shortened V by 5 bases and J by 1 base, and 16 bases separated the two germline ends. Germline loops: CDR1 SEHNR, CDR2 FQNEAQ (reference sequence). This CDR3 contains 16 residues. The CDR3 nucleotides are TGTGCCAGCAGCCTGGGTGGAGGGGGCGGCACAGATACGCAGTATTTT. Translated, it gives CASSLGGGGGTDTQYF. The full variable domain, in which reference TRBV7-9 and TRBJ2-3 provide the parts outside the CDR3, is DTGVSQNPRHKITKRGQNVTFRCDPISEHNRLYWYRQTLGQGPEFLTYFQNEAQLEKSRLLSDRFSAERPKGSFSTLEIQRTEQGDSAMYLCASSLGGGGGTDTQYFGPGTRLTVL.

The J gene is TRBJ2-3, the V gene TRBV7-9; TRBD1 agrees at 7 bases. CDR3 length equals 15 residues. The ends lost 3 bases at V and 2 bases at J; junction bases unmatched: 5. CDR1 and CDR2 (germline): SEHNR, FQNEAQ (reference sequence). CDR3 protein: CASSFGQDHTDTQYF. In DNA, the CDR3 is TGTGCCAGCAGCTTCGGACAGGACCACACAGATACGCAGTATTTT.

This clonotype occurred a few times. V and J are TRBV6-1 and TRBJ2-7; 11 bases align to TRBD2. CDR1 is MNHNS, CDR2 SASEGT, per germline. The ends lost 5 bases at V and 2 bases at J; junction bases unmatched: 14. CDR3 length: 18 amino acids. DNA for the CDR3: TGTGCCAGCAGTCAGGGACCGATGGGACTAGCGGACCCCTACGAGCAGTACTTC. Translating it yields CASSQGPMGLADPYEQYF.

This clonotype was found many times. The chain employs TRBV5-1 and TRBJ2-7; no reliable D call. V was cut by 4 bases and J by 0 bases, with 5 bases left in between. The CDR3 is 12 amino acids. Looked up from germline, CDR1 is SGHRS and CDR2 is YFSETQ. The CDR3 loop is CASSTSSYEQYF. The CDR3 DNA sequence: TGCGCCAGCAGCACGAGCTCCTACGAGCAGTACTTC.

This CDR3 reads CASSLLGPSPQPQHF. In nucleotides, the CDR3 is TGTGCCAGCAGTTTACTTGGACCTTCCCCGCAGCCCCAGCATTTT. The rearrangement joins TRBV27 to TRBJ1-5; D not certain. The V and J ends lost 2 bases and 7 bases respectively, with 15 bases between them. The CDR3 loop spans 15 amino acids. Germline V CDR1 and CDR2: MNHEY, SMNVEV (reference sequence).

As concerns this clonotype: Given a much more abundant clone one base away, this may be a read error. The V gene is TRBV6-2 or TRBV6-3, the J gene TRBJ2-7; D gene unclear. The CDR3 runs 10 residues. The V end lost 6 bases, the J end lost 2 bases, and 2 bases lay between the germline ends. CDR1 and CDR2 from the germline V gene are MNHEY and SVGEGT. This chain's CDR3 is CASRTYEQYF. The CDR3 DNA sequence: TGTGCCAGCAGAACCTACGAGCAGTACTTC.

The chain links TRBV10-2 to TRBJ1-3; D remains unclear. CDR1 and CDR2 (germline): WSHSY, SAAADI. The CDR3 runs 13 residues. Trimming stripped 5 bases from V and 4 bases from J, with 9 bases between. CDR3 sequence: CASSSWLGNTIYF. In nucleotides, the CDR3 is TGCGCCAGCAGTTCATGGCTCGGAAACACCATATATTTT.